This entry lists 7 T cell receptor beta chains sequenced from one sample in a study of blood T cell repertoires in COVID-19. Clones were sequenced by immunoSEQ multiplex PCR, and TCRdb holds only the in-frame ones, with some missing. The table includes approximately 70,000 clones, less than 80% detected once. The sample taken for sequencing was peripheral blood. These receptors came from a man in his 60s with active or convalescent COVID-19.

The chain recombines TRBV11-2 with TRBJ2-1; a possible D gene is TRBD1 (5 bases). Germline loops: CDR1 SGHAT, CDR2 FQNNGV. This CDR3 region has 15 residues. Trimming removed 1 base from V and 1 base from J, with 8 bases in between. CDR3 protein: CASSLVQGSYNEQFF. Written as DNA, the CDR3 is TGTGCCAGCAGCTTAGTTCAGGGTTCCTACAATGAGCAGTTCTTC.

This clone was observed once. This sequence joins TRBV9 and TRBJ1-2, with D possibly TRBD1 on 5 matching bases. The germline V and J ends were trimmed by 0 bases and 4 bases, with 13 bases remaining between them. This CDR3 comprises 15 residues. Germline V gives CDR1 SGDLS, CDR2 YYNGEE. The CDR3 DNA is TGTGCCAGCAGCGTAGGGAGACAGCAGCTCTATGGCTACACCTTC. Translated: CASSVGRQQLYGYTF.

The table lists this clone with a few counts. The chain links TRBV19 to TRBJ1-2; D gene uncertain. V lost 0 bases and J 6 bases, leaving 14 bases between the germline ends. From germline, CDR1 is LNHDA and CDR2 SQIVND (reference sequence). The CDR3 consists of 15 residues. Written as DNA, the CDR3 is TGTGCCAGTAGTATAGACCCGACGGAGGTGGATGGCTACACCTTC. It codes for CASSIDPTEVDGYTF.

The J gene is TRBJ2-5, the V gene TRBV6-6; tentative D call: TRBD2 (7 bases). The CDR3 loop spans 15 amino acids. CDR1 is MNHNY, CDR2 SVGAGI, per germline (reference sequence). The V gene lost 0 bases and the J gene lost 4 bases, with 12 bases spanning the gap. Written as DNA, the CDR3 is TGTGCCAGCAGTTACTCGGGGGGGCAAGGAGAGACCCAGTACTTC. Protein product: CASSYSGGQGETQYF.

This rearrangement joins TRBV24-1 to TRBJ2-5, with a tentative D call TRBD1 (6 bases). This CDR3 region has 13 residues. V lost 6 bases and J 5 bases, leaving 12 bases between the germline ends. The germline V gene has CDR1 KGHDR and CDR2 SFDVKD. Written as DNA, the CDR3 is TGTGCCACCAGTTCCCCAGGGGTTGAGACCCAGTACTTC. Translated: CATSSPGVETQYF.

This clone was seen only a few times. This rearrangement joins TRBV28 to TRBJ1-2, with 11 bases lining up with TRBD1. Trimming cost V 6 bases and J 4 bases; bases outside gene matches: 7. Looked up from germline, CDR1 is MDHEN and CDR2 is SYDVKM. CDR3 length: 15 residues. The CDR3 sequence: CASSSGQGATYGYTF. DNA for the CDR3: TGTGCCAGCAGCTCCGGACAGGGGGCAACCTATGGCTACACCTTC.

The chain employs TRBV3-1 (or the pseudogene TRBV3-2) and TRBJ2-3; 7 bases fit TRBD2. The CDR3 totals 15 residues. The V segment lost 4 bases and the J segment 0 bases; nucleotides outside the gene matches: 4. The V gene's germline CDR1 is LGHDT and CDR2 YNNKEL (reference sequence). The CDR3 region has the DNA TGTGCCAGCAGCCTCGCGGGGGATAGCACAGATACGCAGTATTTT. Translated, it gives CASSLAGDSTDTQYF.